The rows below give T cell receptor beta chains drawn from one sample of a study of cytomegalovirus exposure and HLA in healthy donors. Clones were read by immunoSEQ multiplex PCR, and TCRdb kept only the in-frame ones, dropping some. This sample has 100,000 to 120,000 clones, with about 81% found just once. Material for sequencing was PBMCs. Receptor source: a man under 40 in good health and CMV-seronegative. The CDR3 runs from the conserved cysteine through the conserved F or W. A D gene is named only where the DNA matches it firmly. Rows may omit the clone size; those that give it use once, few, many or a size class.

j_gene | d_gene | len | v_gene | abundance | CDR3nt | CDR3aa
TRBJ2-3 | TRBD2 | 16 | TRBV5-6 | - | TGTGCCAGCAGCTTCAAGCGGGAGGTCAACACAGATACGCAGTATTTT | CASSFKREVNTDTQYF
TRBJ1-2 | - | 13 | TRBV19 | - | TGTGCCAGCCTACCAAAGTCTAACTATGGCTACACCTTC | CASLPKSNYGYTF
TRBJ2-5 | TRBD2 | 16 | TRBV10-1 | - | TGCGCCAGCAGTGAGTCTGCTAGCGGGGGGCAGAAGACCCAGTACTTC | CASSESASGGQKTQYF
TRBJ2-1 | TRBD2 | 17 | TRBV9 | - | TGTGCCAGCAGCGTAGGGACTAGCGGGAGCTCCTACAATGAGCAGTTCTTC | CASSVGTSGSSYNEQFF
TRBJ1-1 | TRBD1 | 14 | TRBV11-2 | - | TGTGCCAGCAGCTCCCCCAGGAAACAGGGGCAGGCTTTCTTT | CASSSPRKQGQAFF
TRBJ2-1 | TRBD2 | 16 | TRBV4-3 | once | TGCGCCAGCAGCCACGTAGCGGGAACTTCCTACAATGAGCAGTTCTTC | CASSHVAGTSYNEQFF
TRBJ2-5 | TRBD1 | 13 | TRBV11-2 | - | TGTGCCAGCAGCTTAAGACAGGGTGAGACCCAGTACTTC | CASSLRQGETQYF
TRBJ2-1 | TRBD2 | 18 | TRBV7-6 | - | TGTGCCAGCAGCTTAGCTGGGAGGACTAGCGAGGGTTACAATGAGCAGTTCTTC | CASSLAGRTSEGYNEQFF
TRBJ2-7 | TRBD1 | 15 | TRBV4-3 | - | TGCGCCAGCAGCCCTTCCGGGACAGGGCACTACGGGCAGTACTTC | CASSPSGTGHYGQYF
TRBJ1-2 | TRBD1 | 16 | TRBV29-1 | - | TGCAGCGTGGCCGGACAGGGGGAGGCTTCGGTTCATGGCTACACCTTC | CSVAGQGEASVHGYTF
TRBJ1-5 | - | 16 | TRBV11-2 | - | TGTGCCAGCAGCTTAGGTGGAGTTGGGAGCAATCAGCCCCAGCATTTT | CASSLGGVGSNQPQHF
TRBJ2-1 | TRBD1 | 15 | TRBV5-4 | - | TGTGCCAGCAGCCAGGGACAGAGCTCCTACAATGAGCAGTTCTTC | CASSQGQSSYNEQFF
TRBJ2-4 | - | 14 | TRBV6-4 | - | TGTGCCAGCAGTGACTCGGGGGGAGCAAACATTCAGTACTTC | CASSDSGGANIQYF
TRBJ2-7 | - | 15 | TRBV27 | - | TGTGCCAGCAGTTTAAAAACCCAGGGAACCTACGAGCAGTACTTC | CASSLKTQGTYEQYF
TRBJ1-2 | - | 14 | TRBV27 | - | TGTGCCAGCAGTTTGAGAGGCCCTAACTATGGCTACACCTTC | CASSLRGPNYGYTF
TRBJ2-3 | - | 15 | TRBV5-1 | once | TGCGCCAGCAGCTCGCTGGGGACTAGCACAGATACGCAGTATTTT | CASSSLGTSTDTQYF
TRBJ1-3 | - | 15 | TRBV5-1 | - | TGCGCCAGCAGCTTGTGGTCAGGCTCTGGAAACACCATATATTTT | CASSLWSGSGNTIYF
TRBJ2-4 | - | 16 | TRBV11-2 | - | TGTGCCAGCAGCTTAGGAAGTTCAGTTCAGGGAAACATTCAGTACTTC | CASSLGSSVQGNIQYF
TRBJ2-7 | TRBD2 | 14 | TRBV19 | - | TGTGCCAGTAGTACTGGGACTAGCGGCTACGAGCAGTACTTC | CASSTGTSGYEQYF
TRBJ1-5 | TRBD1 | 16 | TRBV5-6 | - | TGTGCCAGCAGCCCTGCCGGGACAGGGGGCCTGACGCCCCAGCATTTT | CASSPAGTGGLTPQHF
TRBJ2-2 | TRBD2 | 16 | TRBV7-6 | - | TGTGCCAGCAGCCCGGGACTAGAAGTGGCCCACGGGGAGCTGTTTTTT | CASSPGLEVAHGELFF
TRBJ2-1 | TRBD2 | 15 | TRBV5-1 | - | TGCGCCAGCAGCTGGACTAGCGGGAGGGCCAATGAGCAGTTCTTC | CASSWTSGRANEQFF
TRBJ1-5 | TRBD1 | 15 | TRBV19 | - | TGTGCCAGTAGTATAAGACAGGGGGATCCAAAGCCCCAGCATTTT | CASSIRQGDPKPQHF
TRBJ2-1 | TRBD2 | 15 | TRBV4-3 | - | TGCGCCAGCACCCAGGGACTAGCTTCCTACAATGAGCAGTTCTTC | CASTQGLASYNEQFF
TRBJ2-3 | - | 14 | TRBV27 | few | TGTGCCAGCAGTACGAGGGGGACCACAGATACGCAGTATTTT | CASSTRGTTDTQYF
TRBJ1-1 | - | 13 | TRBV2 | - | TGTGCCAGCAGGATTGAGCAGAACACTGAAGCTTTCTTT | CASRIEQNTEAFF
TRBJ2-1 | TRBD2 | 18 | TRBV4-1 | - | TGCGCCAGCAGCCTACTAGCGGGGGGCTTGATCTCCTACAATGAGCAGTTCTTC | CASSLLAGGLISYNEQFF
TRBJ2-7 | TRBD1 | 17 | TRBV7-8 | - | TGTGCCAGCAGCTTAGTTGGGACAGGGTTAATGTCCTACGAGCAGTACTTC | CASSLVGTGLMSYEQYF
TRBJ1-3 | TRBD1 | 15 | TRBV13 | once | TGTGCCAGCAGCTTCTCCATACAGGGGAAGTTGGCCATATATTTT | CASSFSIQGKLAIYF
TRBJ2-2 | - | 17 | TRBV4-3 | - | TGCGCCAGCAGCCAAGATCAGGTCGAGCGGTCTGGCGGGGAGCTGTTTTTT | CASSQDQVERSGGELFF
TRBJ2-3 | - | 16 | TRBV7-6 | - | TGTGCCAGCAGCTCCAGAATGCGCGGTAGGAGGGATACGCAGTATTTT | CASSSRMRGRRDTQYF
TRBJ2-7 | TRBD2 | 15 | TRBV27 | once | TGTGCCAGCAGCCGTTCTACGGGAGGAGCCTACGAGCAGTACTTC | CASSRSTGGAYEQYF
TRBJ1-4 | TRBD1 | 14 | TRBV28 | - | TGTGCCAGCAGTTTGAGAGGGGGCTGGGAAAAACTGTTTTTT | CASSLRGGWEKLFF
TRBJ2-7 | - | 16 | TRBV10-3 | - | TGTGCCATCAGTGACCCCGGGTTTGAGGAGATCTACGAGCAGTACTTC | CAISDPGFEEIYEQYF
TRBJ1-5 | TRBD1 | 14 | TRBV7-9 | few | TGTGCCAGCAGTCGAGGACAGGTAGATCAGCCCCAGCATTTT | CASSRGQVDQPQHF
TRBJ2-7 | TRBD2 | 15 | TRBV13 | - | TGTGCCAGCAGCCGCATCCGGGACTATTTCTACGAGCAGTACTTC | CASSRIRDYFYEQYF
TRBJ1-2 | TRBD1 | 13 | TRBV27 | few | TGTGCCAGCAGCTTTGGGACAGGGACGGGCTACACCTTC | CASSFGTGTGYTF
TRBJ2-7 | - | 14 | TRBV10-3 | - | TGTGCCATCAGTGCATCCGGGACTTCTACCGAGCAGTACTTC | CAISASGTSTEQYF